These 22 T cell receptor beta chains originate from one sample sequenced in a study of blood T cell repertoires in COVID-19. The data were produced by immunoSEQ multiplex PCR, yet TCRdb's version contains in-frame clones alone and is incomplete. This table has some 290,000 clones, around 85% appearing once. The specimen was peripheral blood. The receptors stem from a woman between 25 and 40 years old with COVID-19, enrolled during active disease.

The CDR3 DNA reads TGTGCCAGCAGTTACTCGACTTGGAGTGAGCAGTTCTTC. Amino acids: CASSYSTWSEQFF. The chain has TRBV6-5 and TRBJ2-1; no definite D call. The CDR3 sequence is 13 residues long. The germline CDR1 and CDR2 sequences are MNHEY and SVGAGI. Trimming stripped 0 bases from V and 9 bases from J, with 9 bases between.

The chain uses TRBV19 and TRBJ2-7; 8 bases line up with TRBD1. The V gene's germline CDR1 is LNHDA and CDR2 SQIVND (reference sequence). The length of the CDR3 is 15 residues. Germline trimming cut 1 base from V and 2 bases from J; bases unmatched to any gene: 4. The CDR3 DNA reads TGTGCCAGTAGTATAGGACAGGGGACGGCCTACGAGCAGTACTTC. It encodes CASSIGQGTAYEQYF.

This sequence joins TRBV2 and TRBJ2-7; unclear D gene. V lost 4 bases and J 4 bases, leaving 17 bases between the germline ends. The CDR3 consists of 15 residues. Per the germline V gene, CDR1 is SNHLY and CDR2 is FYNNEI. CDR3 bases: TGTGCCAGCAGTGGGGCGACGGCCCCCTTTTACGAGCAGTACTTC. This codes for CASSGATAPFYEQYF.

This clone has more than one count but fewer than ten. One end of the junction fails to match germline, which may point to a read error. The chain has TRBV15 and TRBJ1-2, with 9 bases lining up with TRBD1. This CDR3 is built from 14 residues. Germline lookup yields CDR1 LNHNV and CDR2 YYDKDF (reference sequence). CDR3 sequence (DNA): TGTGCCACCGGCAGGGACAGGGAAGACTATGGCTACACCTTC. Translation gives CATGRDREDYGYTF.

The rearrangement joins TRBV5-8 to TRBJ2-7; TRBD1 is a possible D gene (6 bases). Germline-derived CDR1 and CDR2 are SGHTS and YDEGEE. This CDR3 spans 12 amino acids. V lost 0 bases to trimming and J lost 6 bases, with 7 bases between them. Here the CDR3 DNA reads TGTGCCAGCAGCTTGGGAGGGGGCGAGCAGTACTTC. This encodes CASSLGGGEQYF. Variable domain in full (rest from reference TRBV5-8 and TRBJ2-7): EAGVTQSPTHLIKTRGQQATLRCSPISGHTSVYWYQQALGLGLQFLLWYDEGEERNRGNFPPRFSGRQFPNYSSELNVNALELEDSALYLCASSLGGGEQYFGPGTRLTVT.

The DNA of the CDR3 is TGTGCCAGCAGCTCCCCTGGGGGGGCGAGGACTGAAGCTTTCTTT. Protein: CASSSPGGARTEAFF. The chain recombines TRBV7-9 with TRBJ1-1; perhaps TRBD1 as D (6 bases). The CDR3 covers 15 residues. Trimming took 4 bases from V and 5 from J, leaving 17 bases between them. The germline V gene encodes CDR1 SEHNR and CDR2 FQNEAQ (reference sequence).

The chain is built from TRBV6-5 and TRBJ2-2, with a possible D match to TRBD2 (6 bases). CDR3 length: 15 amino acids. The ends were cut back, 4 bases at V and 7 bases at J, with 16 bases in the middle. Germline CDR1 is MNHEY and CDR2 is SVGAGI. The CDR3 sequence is CASSWDLDGVGELFF. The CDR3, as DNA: TGTGCCAGCAGTTGGGACTTGGACGGCGTCGGGGAGCTGTTTTTT.

The CDR3 sequence: CASSLDLGLGLLNEQFF. Here the CDR3 DNA reads TGTGCCAGCAGCTTAGATCTCGGACTAGGATTGTTAAATGAGCAGTTCTTC. The V gene is TRBV11-2, the J gene TRBJ2-1, with TRBD2 matching over 7 bases. V shed 0 bases and J 7 bases; nucleotides not matched to a gene: 12. This CDR3 spans 17 amino acids. Germline V gives CDR1 SGHAT, CDR2 FQNNGV.

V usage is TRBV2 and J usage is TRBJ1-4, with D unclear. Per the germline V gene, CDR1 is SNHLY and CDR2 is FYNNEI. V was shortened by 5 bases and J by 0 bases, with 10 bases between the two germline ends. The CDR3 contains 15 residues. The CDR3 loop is CASSRDRATNEKLFF. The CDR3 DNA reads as TGTGCCAGCAGTCGTGACCGGGCAACTAATGAAAAACTGTTTTTT.

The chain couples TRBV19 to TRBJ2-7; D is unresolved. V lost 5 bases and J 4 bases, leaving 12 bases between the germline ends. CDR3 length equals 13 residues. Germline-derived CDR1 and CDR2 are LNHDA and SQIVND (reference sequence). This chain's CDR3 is CASSDGAIYEQYF. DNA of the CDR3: TGTGCCAGTAGTGACGGAGCTATATACGAGCAGTACTTC.

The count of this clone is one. As DNA, the CDR3 is TGTGCCAGCAGTCTACAGGGGTACACAGATACGCAGTATTTT. It translates to CASSLQGYTDTQYF. The J gene is TRBJ2-3, the V gene TRBV27, with 7 bases identical to TRBD1. V shed 5 bases and J 2 bases; nucleotides not matched to a gene: 4. The CDR3 covers 14 residues. The germline V gene encodes CDR1 MNHEY and CDR2 SMNVEV (reference sequence).

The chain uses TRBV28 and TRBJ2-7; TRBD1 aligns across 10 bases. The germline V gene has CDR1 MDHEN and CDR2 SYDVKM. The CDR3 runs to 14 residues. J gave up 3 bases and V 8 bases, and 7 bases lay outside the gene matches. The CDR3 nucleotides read TGTGCCAGCCATCGGACAGGGGGTTTCTACGAGCAGTACTTC. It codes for CASHRTGGFYEQYF.

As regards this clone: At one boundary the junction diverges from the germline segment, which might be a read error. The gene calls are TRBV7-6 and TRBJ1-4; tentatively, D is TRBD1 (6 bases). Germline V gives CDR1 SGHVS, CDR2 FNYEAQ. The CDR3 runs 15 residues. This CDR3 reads CASSLGQNKNEKLFF. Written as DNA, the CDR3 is TGTGCCAGCAGTTTAGGACAGAACAAAAATGAAAAACTGTTTTTT.

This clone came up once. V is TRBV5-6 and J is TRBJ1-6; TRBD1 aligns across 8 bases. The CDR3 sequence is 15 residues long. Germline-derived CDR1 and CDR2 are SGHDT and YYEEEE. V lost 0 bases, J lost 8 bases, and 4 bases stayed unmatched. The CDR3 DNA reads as TGTGCCAGCAGCTTGGGACAGGGGATCGATTCACCCCTCCACTTT. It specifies CASSLGQGIDSPLHF.

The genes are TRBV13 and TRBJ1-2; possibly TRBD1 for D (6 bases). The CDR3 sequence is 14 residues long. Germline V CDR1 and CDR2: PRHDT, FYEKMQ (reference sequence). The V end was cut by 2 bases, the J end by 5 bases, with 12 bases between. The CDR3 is CASSLYRATYGYTF. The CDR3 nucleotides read TGTGCCAGCAGCTTATACAGGGCGACATATGGCTACACCTTC. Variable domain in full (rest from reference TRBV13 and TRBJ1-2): AAGVIQSPRHLIKEKRETATLKCYPIPRHDTVYWYQQGPGQDPQFLISFYEKMQSDKGSIPDRFSAQQFSDYHSELNMSSLELGDSALYFCASSLYRATYGYTFGSGTRLTVV.

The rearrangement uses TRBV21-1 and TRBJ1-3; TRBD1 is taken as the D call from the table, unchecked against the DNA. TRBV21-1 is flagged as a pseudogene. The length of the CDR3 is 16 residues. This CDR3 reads CASSNIRGYSGNTIYF. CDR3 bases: TGTGCCAGCAGCAACATAAGGGGGTACTCTGGAAACACCATATATTTT.

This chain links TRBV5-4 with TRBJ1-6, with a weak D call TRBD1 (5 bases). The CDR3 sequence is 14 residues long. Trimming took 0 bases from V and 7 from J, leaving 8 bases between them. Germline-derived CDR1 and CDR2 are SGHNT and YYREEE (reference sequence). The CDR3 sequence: CASSLVGGNSPLHF. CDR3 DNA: TGTGCCAGCAGCTTGGTGGGGGGGAATTCACCCCTCCACTTT.

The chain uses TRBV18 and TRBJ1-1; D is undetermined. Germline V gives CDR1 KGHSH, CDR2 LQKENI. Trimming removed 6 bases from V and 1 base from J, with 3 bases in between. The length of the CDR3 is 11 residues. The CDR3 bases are TGTGCCAGCTCTAAGAACACTGAAGCTTTCTTT. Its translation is CASSKNTEAFF.

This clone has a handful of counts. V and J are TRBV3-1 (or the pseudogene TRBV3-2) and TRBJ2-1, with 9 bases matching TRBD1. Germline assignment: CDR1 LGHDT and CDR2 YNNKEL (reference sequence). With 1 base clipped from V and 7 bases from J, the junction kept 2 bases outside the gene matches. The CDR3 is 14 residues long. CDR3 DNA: TGTGCCAGCAGCCAAGTTGGGACAGGGAATGAGCAGTTCTTC. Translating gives CASSQVGTGNEQFF.

CDR3 bases: TGTGCCAGCAGCTCGACGTCAGGTTCCTATTACGAGCAGTACTTC. This gives the protein CASSSTSGSYYEQYF. This chain joins TRBV11-3 and TRBJ2-7; D is uncertain. This CDR3 spans 15 amino acids. Germline V CDR1 and CDR2: SGHNT, YENEEA. V was cut by 4 bases and J by 4 bases, with 17 bases left in between.

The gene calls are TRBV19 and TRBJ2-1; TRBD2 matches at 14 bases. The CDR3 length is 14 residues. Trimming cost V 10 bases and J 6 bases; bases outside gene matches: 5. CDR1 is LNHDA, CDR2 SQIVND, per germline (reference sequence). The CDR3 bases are TGTGCCACCGGACTAGCGGGGGGCATCAATGAGCAGTTCTTC. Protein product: CATGLAGGINEQFF.

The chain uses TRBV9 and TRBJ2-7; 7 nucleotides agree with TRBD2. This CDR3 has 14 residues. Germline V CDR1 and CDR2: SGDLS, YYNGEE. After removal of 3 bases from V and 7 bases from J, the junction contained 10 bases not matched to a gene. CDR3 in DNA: TGTGCCAGCAGCGCCCGCGGACTAGACCGTGAGCAGTACTTC. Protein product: CASSARGLDREQYF.